The rows below give T cell receptor beta chains drawn from one sample of a study of cytomegalovirus exposure and HLA in healthy donors. The method was immunoSEQ multiplex PCR; TCRdb's version includes in-frame clones alone and lacks a portion of them. The profile shows around 64,000 clones, 70% to 80% of them singletons. Specimen: PBMCs. These receptors came from a man between 18 and 29 years old in good health and CMV-seropositive. The CDR3 runs from the conserved cysteine through the conserved F or W. Each record gives: clone size, J gene, D gene, V gene, CDR3 protein, CDR3 DNA. D genes are given only for firm matches. The size of a clone is reported for some rows only, either as once, few or many, or as a class for expanded clones.

>NA|TRBJ2-7|TRBD2|TRBV5-4
CASSLGGGGAHHEQYF
TGTGCCAGCAGCTTGGGGGGCGGGGGGGCGCACCACGAGCAGTACTTC
>NA|TRBJ2-3|NA|TRBV5-1
CASREYGMADTQYF
TGCGCCAGCAGGGAGTACGGGATGGCAGATACGCAGTATTTT
>NA|TRBJ1-1|TRBD1|TRBV30
CAWSERTGGRAFF
TGTGCCTGGAGTGAGAGGACAGGGGGGAGAGCTTTCTTT
>once|TRBJ2-7|TRBD1|TRBV2
CANRQGDFSYEQYF
TGTGCCAACCGACAGGGGGATTTCTCCTACGAGCAGTACTTC
>NA|TRBJ2-7|TRBD2|TRBV7-2
CASSPSSGSGYEQYF
TGTGCCAGCAGCCCCTCTAGCGGTTCAGGTTACGAGCAGTACTTC
>NA|TRBJ2-2|NA|TRBV30
CAWSSITGSGELFF
TGTGCCTGGAGTAGCATTACAGGGTCCGGGGAGCTGTTTTTT
>NA|TRBJ2-1|TRBD2|TRBV10-3
CAMATSDSYNEQFF
TGTGCCATGGCCACTAGCGATTCCTACAATGAGCAGTTCTTC
>few|TRBJ1-3|NA|TRBV5-8
CASSPLYGNTIYF
TGTGCCAGCAGCCCCTTGTATGGAAACACCATATATTTT
>NA|TRBJ1-3|TRBD1|TRBV2
CASSETTGSGNTIYF
TGTGCCAGCAGTGAAACGACAGGGTCTGGAAACACCATATATTTT
>NA|TRBJ1-4|NA|TRBV6-5
CASRRFQSTNEKLFF
TGTGCCAGCAGACGTTTTCAGTCGACTAATGAAAAACTGTTTTTT
>NA|TRBJ2-7|TRBD1|TRBV29-1
CSVGTGPGAYEQYF
TGCAGCGTGGGGACAGGGCCCGGAGCCTACGAGCAGTACTTC
>NA|TRBJ2-7|TRBD1|TRBV11-1
CASSLMTGKPYEQYF
TGTGCCAGCAGTTTAATGACAGGGAAACCCTACGAGCAGTACTTC
>NA|TRBJ1-2|NA|TRBV25-1
CASSFADRGGYTF
TGTGCCAGTTCCTTCGCGGATCGGGGTGGCTACACCTTC
>NA|TRBJ1-1|NA|TRBV19
CASNKIDGGVTEAFF
TGTGCCAGCAACAAAATTGACGGGGGTGTGACTGAAGCTTTCTTT
>NA|TRBJ2-3|NA|TRBV29-1
CSVVTATDTQYF
TGCAGCGTTGTAACAGCAACAGATACGCAGTATTTT
>once|TRBJ1-3|NA|TRBV30
CAWTRGSSGNTIYF
TGTGCCTGGACGAGAGGATCTTCTGGAAACACCATATATTTT
>NA|TRBJ2-2|NA|TRBV15
CATSRESWASTGELFF
TGTGCCACCAGCAGAGAATCCTGGGCATCCACCGGGGAGCTGTTTTTT
>NA|TRBJ1-3|NA|TRBV6-1
CASILQGFGNTIYF
TGTGCCAGCATCCTCCAGGGGTTTGGAAACACCATATATTTT
>NA|TRBJ2-1|NA|TRBV29-1
CSAYRDNHNEQFF
TGCAGCGCCTACCGGGACAACCACAATGAGCAGTTCTTC
>NA|TRBJ1-4|NA|TRBV5-3
CARSLQGGPNEKLFF
TGTGCCAGAAGCTTACAGGGTGGGCCTAATGAAAAACTGTTTTTT
>NA|TRBJ2-7|NA|TRBV28
CASSFGREYEQYF
TGTGCCAGCAGTTTCGGACGGGAGTACGAGCAGTACTTC
>NA|TRBJ2-7|TRBD1|TRBV9
CASSNRTGWQQYF
TGTGCCAGCAGCAACCGGACAGGTTGGCAGCAGTACTTC
>NA|TRBJ2-1|NA|TRBV5-1
CASSFPGSYNEQFF
TGCGCCAGCAGCTTTCCAGGCTCCTACAATGAGCAGTTCTTC
>NA|TRBJ1-4|NA|TRBV19
CASMHGEKLFF
TGTGCCAGTATGCACGGTGAAAAACTGTTTTTT
>NA|TRBJ1-5|NA|TRBV2
CASRADRPQHF
TGTGCCAGCAGAGCAGACAGACCCCAGCATTTT
>NA|TRBJ1-1|NA|TRBV4-1
CASSPEAARANTEAFF
TGCGCCAGCAGCCCCGAGGCGGCCAGGGCGAACACTGAAGCTTTCTTT
>once|TRBJ1-2|NA|TRBV6-6
CASNRRGADYGYTF
TGTGCCAGCAACCGACGGGGGGCCGACTATGGCTACACCTTC
>NA|TRBJ2-7|NA|TRBV30
CAWSVQGGGNEQYF
TGTGCCTGGAGTGTTCAGGGTGGTGGGAACGAGCAGTACTTC
>NA|TRBJ1-5|TRBD1|TRBV30
CAWSSPEGGYQPQHF
TGTGCCTGGAGCAGCCCCGAAGGGGGCTATCAGCCCCAGCATTTT
>once|TRBJ2-1|NA|TRBV30
CAWSRSGGAVSYNEQFF
TGTGCCTGGAGTCGTAGTGGGGGGGCCGTCTCCTACAATGAGCAGTTCTTC
>NA|TRBJ2-7|NA|TRBV30
CAWSPGWFSLSEQYF
TGTGCCTGGAGTCCAGGCTGGTTTTCCCTCTCCGAGCAGTACTTC
>NA|TRBJ1-4|TRBD1|TRBV14
CASSQYRGANEKLFF
TGTGCCAGCAGCCAGTACAGGGGGGCTAATGAAAAACTGTTTTTT
>once|TRBJ2-7|NA|TRBV10-2
CASSPIDEQYF
TGCGCCAGCAGCCCTATTGACGAGCAGTACTTC
>NA|TRBJ2-7|TRBD2|TRBV6-5
CASSYSASGGALEQYF
TGTGCCAGCAGTTACTCCGCCAGCGGGGGGGCCCTCGAGCAGTACTTC
>few|TRBJ2-1|NA|TRBV6-1
CASVRSDNEQFF
TGTGCCAGCGTTAGGAGTGACAATGAGCAGTTCTTC
>NA|TRBJ1-1|NA|TRBV10-2
CASSQTGTNTEAFF
TGCGCCAGCTCCCAGACAGGTACGAACACTGAAGCTTTCTTT
>NA|TRBJ1-5|TRBD1|TRBV7-2
CASSPTDRGQPQHF
TGTGCCAGCAGCCCTACGGACAGGGGACAGCCCCAGCATTTT
>NA|TRBJ2-1|NA|TRBV5-1
CASSFLSVDEQFF
TGCGCCAGCAGCTTTTTGAGCGTCGATGAGCAGTTCTTC
>NA|TRBJ1-2|NA|TRBV5-8
CASSTRLSREIGYTF
TGTGCCAGCAGCACTCGACTTTCTCGAGAGATAGGCTACACCTTC
>NA|TRBJ1-5|TRBD1|TRBV9
CASGPGQGNQPQHF
TGTGCCAGCGGACCGGGACAGGGCAATCAGCCCCAGCATTTT
>NA|TRBJ2-1|TRBD2|TRBV5-4
CASSLGLAGGYYNEQFF
TGTGCCAGCAGCTTGGGGCTAGCGGGAGGGTACTACAATGAGCAGTTCTTC
>NA|TRBJ1-2|TRBD1|TRBV4-1
CASSQEATGVFSYGYTF
TGCGCCAGCAGCCAAGAAGCGACAGGGGTCTTTAGCTATGGCTACACCTTC
>few|TRBJ2-1|NA|TRBV10-1
CASSGDYNEQFF
TGCGCCAGTTCAGGGGACTACAATGAGCAGTTCTTC
>NA|TRBJ1-1|NA|TRBV9
CASRPSGSTEAFF
TGTGCCAGCAGACCTAGCGGGAGCACTGAAGCTTTCTTT